This T cell receptor (beta chain) was documented in a study of blood T cell repertoires in COVID-19. Study-wide background: From T cells, B-cell-depleted T cells, or PBMCs came the material, which was cDNA or gDNA.

Assay used: immunoSEQ multiplex PCR; TCRdb lists only in-frame clones, some missing. The data hold about 160,000 clones, with 87% observed a single time. The junction had 9 bases not matched to a gene; V was cut back by 4 bases and J by 4 bases. Germline CDR1 reads MDHEN; CDR2 reads SYDVKM. This CDR3 spans 15 amino acids. This receptor was obtained from a man aged 80 or over with acute or convalescent COVID-19. Input material: peripheral blood. The rearrangement uses TRBV28 and TRBJ2-7; 8 positions agree with TRBD2. The CDR3 loop reads CASSSPGGNIYEQYF. The CDR3 bases are TGTGCCAGCAGTTCACCGGGAGGGAATATTTACGAGCAGTACTTC.